One T cell receptor beta chain is described in this entry. The antigen is unknown. The CDR3 is 15 residues long. CDR1 is MDHEN and CDR2 is SYDVKM in the germline V gene. V trimming: 2 bases; J trimming: 2 bases; junction bases outside the gene matches: 5. Preparation of the TCRbeta library was carried out with unique molecular identifiers. MiXCR, applied by TCRdb to the PCR reads, yields one record per CDR3 protein. Found here are approximately 270,000 distinct CDR3 sequences, approximately 24% of them singletons; the top ten hold around 4.8%. This entry is derived from a study of T-cell reconstitution after alpha-beta-depleted transplantation in children. Regarding the study as a whole: A year had passed since transplant, and T-cell counts and diversity by then came mostly from newly produced T cells.

This receptor was obtained from a female patient between 2 and 15 years old who had a stem cell transplant for congenital amegakaryocytic thrombocytopenia, so the T cells may come from the graft donor. The material sequenced was PBMCs, mostly from graft donor cells, taken 360 days after TCRalphabeta/CD19-depleted stem cell transplant. This chain uses TRBV28 with TRBJ2-7, with 8 bases that match TRBD1. The CDR3 is CASSLRVGQAYEQYF. CDR3 bases: TGTGCCAGCAGTTTAAGGGTGGGACAGGCCTACGAGCAGTACTTC.